This is a list of T cell receptor beta chains from one sample in a study of post-analysis software for immune sequencing data. TCRdb used MiXCR to reprocess the PCR reads, holding one entry per CDR3 protein. The profile shows roughly 200,000 distinct CDR3 sequences, roughly 28% of them singletons. The sequencing input was blood. These receptors came from a girl aged 2-17 years with multiple sclerosis. The CDR3 runs from the conserved cysteine through the conserved F or W. The D gene is left open where the match is weak. Clone size, where shown, is once, few, many, or a class for clones that have expanded.

>TRBD1|TRBJ2-7|TRBV30|few
CAWGTLQTGWYLYEQYF
TGTGCCTGGGGTACCCTACAGACAGGGTGGTACTTGTACGAGCAGTACTTC
>NA|TRBJ2-1|TRBV4-2|many
CASSHSREEGQFF
TGTGCCAGCAGTCATAGCCGTGAGGAAGGGCAGTTCTTC
>TRBD1|TRBJ1-2|TRBV20-1|NA
CSAPGQGSYGYTF
TGCAGTGCACCGGGACAGGGGAGTTATGGCTACACCTTC
>TRBD1|TRBJ2-3|TRBV7-3|few
CVSSSNRGRTDTQYF
TGTGTCAGCAGCTCCAACAGGGGTCGTACAGATACGCAGTATTTT
>NA|TRBJ2-7|TRBV12-3/TRBV12-4|many
CASSTSQNSYEQYF
TGTGCCAGCAGCACCTCACAGAACTCCTACGAGCAGTACTTC
>NA|TRBJ2-1|TRBV13|NA
CASSLSSGPYNEQFF
TGTGCCAGCAGCTTAAGTTCGGGGCCCTACAATGAGCAATTCTTC
>NA|TRBJ1-5|TRBV7-9|NA
CASSQSGLNQPQHF
TGTGCCAGCAGTCAATCAGGGTTAAATCAGCCCCAGCATTTT
>NA|TRBJ2-1|TRBV7-9|once
CASSLTSRGYNEQFF
TGTGCCAGCAGTTTAACTAGCCGAGGGTACAATGAGCAGTTCTTC
>TRBD1|TRBJ2-7|TRBV12-3/TRBV12-4|many
CASGIVGQGSYEQYF
TGTGCCAGCGGTATAGTGGGACAGGGCTCCTACGAGCAGTACTTC
>TRBD2|TRBJ2-3|TRBV30|NA
CAWSPLRAGTSTDTQYF
TGTGCCTGGAGTCCCCTTCGAGCGGGGACTAGCACAGATACGCAGTATTTT
>TRBD1|TRBJ2-7|TRBV7-8|many
CASSLRQGPYEQYF
TGTGCCAGCAGCTTACGACAGGGGCCCTACGAGCAGTACTTC
>TRBD1|TRBJ1-1|TRBV4-1|NA
CASSREGQMNTEAFF
TGCGCCAGCAGCCGGGAGGGACAGATGAACACTGAAGCTTTCTTT
>NA|TRBJ2-1|TRBV7-9|NA
CASSQVENEQFF
TGTGCCAGCAGCCAGGTGGAGAATGAGCAGTTCTTC
>NA|TRBJ1-1|TRBV28|NA
CASSLAPGGGNTEAFF
TGTGCCAGCAGTTTGGCCCCCGGGGGGGGTAACACTGAAGCTTTCTTT
>NA|TRBJ1-1|TRBV6-2/TRBV6-3|many
CASSYSTGRTEAFF
TGTGCCAGCAGTTACTCTACGGGGAGGACTGAAGCTTTCTTT
>NA|TRBJ2-5|TRBV7-2|NA
CASSRRWGRQETQYF
TGTGCCAGTAGTAGACGATGGGGGCGCCAAGAGACCCAGTACTTC
>NA|TRBJ2-5|TRBV14|many
CASSQDRKTQYF
TGTGCCAGCAGCCAAGATCGGAAGACCCAGTACTTC
>TRBD2|TRBJ2-7|TRBV20-1|few
CSASIAGLSYERYF
TGCAGTGCCAGCATAGCGGGACTCTCCTACGAGCGGTACTTC
>TRBD2|TRBJ2-1|TRBV6-5|NA
CASSYFRLAGGPHEQFF
TGTGCCAGCAGTTACTTCAGACTAGCGGGAGGGCCCCATGAGCAGTTCTTC
>TRBD1|TRBJ2-1|TRBV18|NA
CASSPPDRGFYNEQLF
TGTGCCAGCTCACCCCCGGACAGGGGCTTCTACAATGAGCAGCTCTTC
>NA|TRBJ2-3|TRBV12-3/TRBV12-4|NA
CASSTQGTRTDTEYF
TGTGCCAGCAGTACGCAGGGGACCAGAACAGATACGGAGTATTTT
>NA|TRBJ2-4|TRBV5-5|NA
CASSVTGLAKNIQYF
TGTGCCAGCAGCGTCACCGGGCTAGCCAAAAACATTCAGTACTTC